This T cell receptor beta chain is drawn from a study of vaccination effects on CD4 cells after COVID-19. Viral peptide pools were used in the ViraFEST assay to expand antigen-specific CD4+ T cells, and sequencing came afterward. Researchers isolated CD4+ T cells once about eleven days of culture had elapsed. Each participant was given two doses of one vaccine (BNT162b2 or mRNA-1273). A density of about 2.2 million PBMC per well was used; these cells were cultured with roughly 10 IU/ml IL-2 and roughly 10 ug/ml peptides. Cultures received IL-2 medium that replaced half the medium on days 3 and 7. Points from the study as a whole: Late post-vaccination, clones induced by infection and those induced by vaccine underwent marked clonal contraction. The study enrolled few convalescent patients and sampled no early post-infection timepoints.

The data were produced by immunoSEQ multiplex PCR, yet TCRdb's version contains in-frame clones alone and is incomplete. Of more than 20,000 clones listed, roughly four fifths are singletons. A word on this clone: The antigen is undetermined.

The CDR3 contains 15 residues. CDR1 is MNHEY and CDR2 is SVGAGI in the germline V gene. Trimming cost V 11 bases and J 0 bases; bases outside gene matches: 10. The gene calls are TRBV6-5 and TRBJ2-3; 8 nucleotides line up with TRBD2. The specimen was CD4+ T cells from PBMCs cultured with HCoV-229E spike peptides, collected after COVID-19 vaccination. The receptor comes from a human donor who received a COVID-19 vaccine. CDR3 sequence: CASSAREVSTDTQYF. The CDR3 DNA sequence: TGTGCCTCCTCCGCGCGGGAGGTAAGCACAGATACGCAGTATTTT.